The 13 T cell receptor beta chains in this list originate from one sample, sequenced in a study of blood T cell repertoires in COVID-19. Profiling relied on immunoSEQ multiplex PCR, and the TCRdb table lists in-frame clones only, not all of them. The table has roughly 180,000 clones, roughly 83% seen once. Sequencing was done on a sample of PBMCs or T cells enriched from blood (not recorded which). The receptors come from a woman aged 60 to 75 who had recovered from COVID-19.

CDR3 bases: TGTGCCAGCAGCTTCAACGACAGGGGGGGAAACACCATATATTTT. This encodes CASSFNDRGGNTIYF. This chain connects TRBV7-6 to TRBJ1-3; 9 bases are a match to TRBD1. The V gene's germline CDR1 is SGHVS and CDR2 FNYEAQ. This CDR3 has 15 amino acids. Trimming removed 3 bases from V and 4 bases from J; junction bases left unmatched: 4.

The genes are TRBV5-1 and TRBJ2-5; 7 nucleotides align to TRBD1. Germline V lookup: CDR1 SGHRS, CDR2 YFSETQ. The V gene end was trimmed by 0 bases and the J gene end by 3 bases; junction bases not matched to a gene: 5. The CDR3 spans 15 residues. The CDR3, as DNA: TGCGCCAGCAGCTTGGGGGGGACAGCCAAAGAGACCCAGTACTTC. Residues: CASSLGGTAKETQYF.

This chain uses TRBV18 with TRBJ1-5; no clear D. The germline CDR1 and CDR2 sequences are KGHSH and LQKENI. The CDR3 is made up of 16 amino acids. V was pared by 2 bases and J by 2 bases, with 13 bases between. The CDR3 region is CASSPTGLGGNQPQHF. The CDR3 DNA follows: TGTGCCAGCTCACCAACCGGCTTGGGAGGCAATCAGCCCCAGCATTTT.

This clone was detected only once. CDR3 amino acids: CASSNSARAPSDIQYF. The CDR3 DNA reads as TGTGCCAGCAGTAATTCAGCGAGGGCCCCTTCGGACATTCAGTACTTC. The gene calls are TRBV28 and TRBJ2-4; D is possibly TRBD2 (5 bases). CDR3 length: 16 amino acids. Germline assignment: CDR1 MDHEN and CDR2 SYDVKM. Trimming pared 5 bases from V and 8 bases from J, leaving 22 bases between.

V and J are TRBV28 and TRBJ1-5; perhaps TRBD1 as D (5 bases). Germline loops: CDR1 MDHEN, CDR2 SYDVKM. This CDR3 is 14 amino acids long. The V gene lost 8 bases and the J gene lost 6 bases, with 17 bases spanning the gap. The CDR3 protein is CASYGGSGPQPQHF. CDR3 in DNA: TGTGCCAGCTATGGGGGGTCGGGCCCTCAGCCCCAGCATTTT.

In its sample, this clone was seen a few times. The CDR3 reads CASSLETFYGYTF. The CDR3 nucleotides are TGCGCCAGCAGCTTAGAGACTTTTTATGGCTACACCTTC. This chain connects TRBV5-1 to TRBJ1-2; D remains ambiguous. V was trimmed by 2 bases and J by 5 bases, leaving 10 bases between them. The length of the CDR3 is 13 residues. The germline V gene has CDR1 SGHRS and CDR2 YFSETQ. The variable domain in full, with the rest retrieved from reference TRBV5-1 and TRBJ1-2, is KAGVTQTPRYLIKTRGQQVTLSCSPISGHRSVSWYQQTPGQGLQFLFEYFSETQRNKGNFPGRFSGRQFSNSRSEMNVSTLELGDSALYLCASSLETFYGYTFGSGTRLTVV.

The chain uses TRBV5-1 and TRBJ1-1; 10 bases line up with TRBD1. J lost 1 base, V lost 4 bases, and 7 bases had no gene match. Germline CDR1 and CDR2: SGHRS and YFSETQ. This CDR3 spans 16 amino acids. As DNA, the CDR3 is TGCGCCAGCAGCCGTCCCGGGACAGGGGCGAACACTGAAGCTTTCTTT. As protein: CASSRPGTGANTEAFF.

This chain connects TRBV5-5 to TRBJ1-2, with 10 bases fitting TRBD1. The CDR3 spans 17 residues. The germline V gene has CDR1 SGHKS and CDR2 YYEKEE (reference sequence). Unmatched junction bases numbered 10, after V lost 0 bases and J lost 5 bases. CDR3 sequence reads: CASSLGMRQGAAYGYTF. The CDR3 DNA reads TGTGCCAGCAGCTTGGGTATGCGACAGGGGGCGGCTTATGGCTACACCTTC.

The V call is TRBV5-4, the J call TRBJ2-1; 14 positions agree with TRBD2. The V and J ends lost 4 bases and 8 bases, in that order; junction bases with no gene match: 5. This CDR3 spans 15 amino acids. Germline V gives CDR1 SGHNT, CDR2 YYREEE (reference sequence). The CDR3 protein is CASSGTSGSRHEQFF. The CDR3 DNA reads as TGTGCCAGCAGCGGGACTAGCGGGAGTAGGCATGAGCAGTTCTTC.

As concerns this clone: The same CDR3 arises from other DNA sequences in this sample as well. V usage is TRBV7-9 and J usage is TRBJ2-7; 9 bases agree with TRBD2. CDR3 length: 14 residues. With V trimmed by 3 bases and J by 0 bases, 0 bases remained unmatched. Germline CDR1 and CDR2: SEHNR and FQNEAQ (reference sequence). As DNA, the CDR3 is TGTGCCAGCAGCTTGACTAGCGGCTCCTACGAGCAGTACTTC. It translates to CASSLTSGSYEQYF.

This rearrangement joins TRBV12-5 to TRBJ2-4, with a weak D call TRBD1 (5 bases). This CDR3 region has 17 residues. Germline assignment: CDR1 LGHNT and CDR2 FRNRAP. V was pared by 6 bases and J by 0 bases, with 18 bases between. For the CDR3, the DNA is TGTGCTAGTGGATACCTCTTGTTGGGGCTAGCCAAAAACATTCAGTACTTC. Its protein product is CASGYLLLGLAKNIQYF.

V is TRBV15 and J is TRBJ2-7, with 8 bases matching TRBD2. This CDR3 spans 13 amino acids. The germline gives CDR1 LNHNV, CDR2 YYDKDF (reference sequence). V dropped 11 bases and J dropped 2; count of bases not matched to a gene: 8. The chain's CDR3 is CASSPGLAYEQYF. The CDR3 DNA reads TGTGCCTCCTCTCCGGGACTAGCCTACGAGCAGTACTTC.

The V call is TRBV7-8, the J call TRBJ2-7; 8 bases match TRBD1. Germline loops: CDR1 SGHVS, CDR2 FQNEAQ. V was clipped by 1 base and J by 2 bases; unmatched bases: 7. The CDR3 is 16 residues long. Here the CDR3 reads CASSLVAGQGPYEQYF. CDR3 in DNA: TGTGCCAGCAGCTTAGTTGCCGGACAGGGACCCTACGAGCAGTACTTC.